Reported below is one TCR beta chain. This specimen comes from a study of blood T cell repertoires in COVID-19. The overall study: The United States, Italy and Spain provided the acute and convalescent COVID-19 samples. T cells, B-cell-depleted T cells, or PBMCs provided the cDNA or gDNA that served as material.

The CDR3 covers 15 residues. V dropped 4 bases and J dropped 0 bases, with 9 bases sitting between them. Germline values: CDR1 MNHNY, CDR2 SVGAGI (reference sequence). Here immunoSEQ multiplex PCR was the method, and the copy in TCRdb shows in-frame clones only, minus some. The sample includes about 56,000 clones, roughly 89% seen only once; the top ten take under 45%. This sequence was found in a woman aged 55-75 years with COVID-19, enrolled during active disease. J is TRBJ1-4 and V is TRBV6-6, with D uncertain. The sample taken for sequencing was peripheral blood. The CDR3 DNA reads TGTGCCAGCAGTTCCTATACGGCAACTAATGAAAAACTGTTTTTT. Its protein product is CASSSYTATNEKLFF.